This T cell receptor beta chain was captured by sequencing in a study of blood T cell repertoires in COVID-19. Assay used: immunoSEQ multiplex PCR; TCRdb lists only in-frame clones, some missing. Among under 300,000 clones, roughly nine tenths were seen once, and the ten largest hold around 2%. The clonotype comes from a man in his fifties or sixties with acute or convalescent COVID-19. The source material was peripheral blood.

CDR3 DNA sequence: TGTGCCATCAGTGAGTCAAGAGACAGTTATGGCTACACCTTC. Translating gives CAISESRDSYGYTF. The genes are TRBV10-3 and TRBJ1-2; a possible D gene is TRBD1 (5 bases). Trimming removed 0 bases at V and 5 bases at J, with 10 bases between. Germline CDR1 and CDR2: ENHRY and SYGVKD. The CDR3 consists of 14 residues.